A single sample gave rise to the 6 T cell receptor beta chains below, sequenced in a study of blood T cell repertoires in COVID-19 (dated by TCRdb to 2018 to 2021). Receptors were amplified or captured by the immunoSEQ multiplex PCR assay. TCRdb limited this immuneACCESS table to in-frame rearrangements with V and J called. A share of clones is missing; checked studies link under half to unresolved V genes, and the rest is unexplained. Across this sample there are around 310,000 clones, with 75% to 90% seen only once. Of the sample, 12% is held by the ten largest clones. Material: peripheral blood. These receptors were taken from a woman aged 60-70 years with acute or convalescent COVID-19.

The chain carries TRBV6-5 and TRBJ2-5; D possibly corresponds to TRBD1 (6 bases). The CDR3 length is 15 residues. CDR1 and CDR2 (germline): MNHEY, SVGAGI. V lost 5 bases and J 4 bases, leaving 17 bases between the germline ends. CDR3 DNA sequence: TGTGCCAGCAGTAAAACAGGGATGGGGCGAGAGACCCAGTACTTC. Translation gives CASSKTGMGRETQYF.

This chain links TRBV7-3 with TRBJ2-7, with TRBD2 identical over 13 bases. The CDR3 extends over 15 amino acids. Trimming at V came to 5 bases and at J to 6 bases, leaving 7 bases not matched to a gene. Germline CDR1 reads SGHTA; CDR2 reads FQGTGA. CDR3 in amino acids: CASSRAGLAGAEQYF. CDR3 nucleotides: TGTGCCAGCAGCCGGGCCGGACTAGCGGGGGCCGAGCAGTACTTC.

The chain has TRBV19 and TRBJ2-7; no reliable D call. CDR3 length: 13 amino acids. V lost 3 bases and J 2 bases, leaving 8 bases between the germline ends. Looked up from germline, CDR1 is LNHDA and CDR2 is SQIVND (reference sequence). In DNA, the CDR3 is TGTGCCAGTAGTATCGGTCTTCCCTACGAGCAGTACTTC. As protein: CASSIGLPYEQYF. Based on the CDR3 plus reference TRBV19 and TRBJ2-7, the full variable domain is DGGITQSPKYLFRKEGQNVTLSCEQNLNHDAMYWYRQDPGQGLRLIYYSQIVNDFQKGDIAEGYSVSREKKESFPLTVTSAQKNPTAFYLCASSIGLPYEQYFGPGTRLTVT.

In regard to this clone: Within the sample, other DNA sequences also encode this same CDR3. The rearrangement uses TRBV28 and TRBJ2-2, with D maybe TRBD2 (6 bases). CDR1 is MDHEN and CDR2 is SYDVKM in the germline V gene. The CDR3 covers 14 residues. Deletions cut 4 bases from V and 5 bases from J, with 11 bases between. CDR3 coding DNA: TGTGCCAGCAGTTCCACCGGAGGGACCGGGGAGCTGTTTTTT. It encodes CASSSTGGTGELFF.

The chain employs TRBV29-1 and TRBJ1-1; 8 positions match TRBD1. The CDR3 consists of 16 residues. Trimming at V came to 1 base and at J to 3 bases, leaving 10 bases not matched to a gene. Germline V lookup: CDR1 SQVTM, CDR2 ANQGSEA. This CDR3 reads CSVEGQGSFMYTEAFF. The CDR3 DNA reads TGCAGCGTTGAAGGACAGGGGTCCTTCATGTACACTGAAGCTTTCTTT.

This clone was recorded only once. V usage is TRBV28 and J usage is TRBJ2-5; 11 bases agree with TRBD2. V was pared by 4 bases and J by 5 bases, with 9 bases of the junction left unmatched. Germline V CDR1 and CDR2: MDHEN, SYDVKM. The CDR3 is 16 residues long. The CDR3: CASSWGVAGGPETQYF. As DNA, the CDR3 is TGTGCCAGCAGTTGGGGAGTAGCGGGGGGGCCGGAGACCCAGTACTTC.